Listed below are T cell receptor beta chains from one sample, sequenced in a study of blood T cell repertoires in COVID-19. TCRdb keeps only in-frame clones here, not all; method: immunoSEQ multiplex PCR. The sample yields 350,000 to 450,000 clones, around 89% seen once. The sample was PBMCs or T cells enriched from blood (not recorded which). The receptors were gathered from a man aged 25-40 years who had recovered from COVID-19. Each CDR3 is given with its conserved first and last residue. Each record gives: D gene, V gene, clone size, J gene, CDR3 DNA, CDR3 protein. The D gene is left open where the match is weak. The size field is filled for only some rows; it gives once, few, many or a size class.

d_gene: TRBD2
v_gene: TRBV3-1/TRBV3-2
abundance: .
j_gene: TRBJ2-7
CDR3nt: TGTGCCAGCAACGGACTAGGCTACGAGCAGTACTTC
CDR3aa: CASNGLGYEQYF

d_gene: TRBD1
v_gene: TRBV24-1
abundance: .
j_gene: TRBJ1-5
CDR3nt: TGTGCCACCCTGGAACACAGGGGGAAGAGACGGCCCCAGCATTTT
CDR3aa: CATLEHRGKRRPQHF

d_gene: TRBD2
v_gene: TRBV6-1
abundance: .
j_gene: TRBJ2-7
CDR3nt: TGTGCCAGCAGTGAACATACCCCCGGGGGGAGCGAGCAGTACTTC
CDR3aa: CASSEHTPGGSEQYF

d_gene: .
v_gene: TRBV14
abundance: .
j_gene: TRBJ1-1
CDR3nt: TGTGCCAGCAGCCAAGATTACAGGGTCCTGAACACTGAAGCTTTCTTT
CDR3aa: CASSQDYRVLNTEAFF

d_gene: TRBD1
v_gene: TRBV27
abundance: .
j_gene: TRBJ1-4
CDR3nt: TGTGCCAGCAGTATGCACGGACAGGGGGCGGGTGAAAAACTGTTTTTT
CDR3aa: CASSMHGQGAGEKLFF

d_gene: TRBD2
v_gene: TRBV14
abundance: .
j_gene: TRBJ2-1
CDR3nt: TGTGCCAGCAGCAAACTGGGACTAGCGGGAGGGAATCAGTTCTTC
CDR3aa: CASSKLGLAGGNQFF

d_gene: TRBD2
v_gene: TRBV5-1
abundance: .
j_gene: TRBJ2-3
CDR3nt: TGCGCCAGCAGCCCTGTCGCGGGAGGGATCACAGATACGCAGTATTTT
CDR3aa: CASSPVAGGITDTQYF

d_gene: .
v_gene: TRBV6-1
abundance: .
j_gene: TRBJ2-7
CDR3nt: TGTGCCAGCAGTGAGGACCCGAGGGTGGGAGCCACGGACGAGCAGTACTTC
CDR3aa: CASSEDPRVGATDEQYF

d_gene: TRBD1
v_gene: TRBV5-1
abundance: .
j_gene: TRBJ2-7
CDR3nt: TGCGCCAGCAACTGGGACAGGGCTGGGGAGCAGTACTTC
CDR3aa: CASNWDRAGEQYF

d_gene: TRBD2
v_gene: TRBV10-2
abundance: .
j_gene: TRBJ2-1
CDR3nt: TGCGCCAGTCGACTAGCGGGAGGGCCTGAGCAGTTCTTC
CDR3aa: CASRLAGGPEQFF

d_gene: TRBD1
v_gene: TRBV18
abundance: once
j_gene: TRBJ1-2
CDR3nt: TGTGCCAGCTCACCAGGGACAGCACCCTATGGCTACACCTTC
CDR3aa: CASSPGTAPYGYTF

d_gene: .
v_gene: TRBV27
abundance: .
j_gene: TRBJ2-5
CDR3nt: TGTGCCAGCAGTCCGAGTACCATCCAAGAGACCCAGTACTTC
CDR3aa: CASSPSTIQETQYF

d_gene: TRBD1
v_gene: TRBV6-5
abundance: .
j_gene: TRBJ2-6
CDR3nt: TGTGCCAGCCGGACAGGCGTCTCTGGGGCCAACGTCCTGACTTTC
CDR3aa: CASRTGVSGANVLTF

d_gene: .
v_gene: TRBV11-2
abundance: .
j_gene: TRBJ2-5
CDR3nt: TGTGCCAGCAGCTCTCAAGCGGCCCACCAAGAGACCCAGTACTTC
CDR3aa: CASSSQAAHQETQYF

d_gene: .
v_gene: TRBV5-3
abundance: .
j_gene: TRBJ1-4
CDR3nt: TGTGTCAGAAGAAAAGGCCGGGGGGTTGAAAAACTGTTTTTT
CDR3aa: CVRRKGRGVEKLFF

d_gene: .
v_gene: TRBV28
abundance: .
j_gene: TRBJ1-4
CDR3nt: TGTGCCAGCAGTCTAATCCCGGCAGGGGAGGGGGGGGAAAAACTGTTTTTT
CDR3aa: CASSLIPAGEGGEKLFF

d_gene: .
v_gene: TRBV2
abundance: .
j_gene: TRBJ2-7
CDR3nt: TGTGCCAGCGGAGGTGGGACACTTTACGAGCAGTACTTC
CDR3aa: CASGGGTLYEQYF

d_gene: .
v_gene: TRBV7-9
abundance: few
j_gene: TRBJ1-2
CDR3nt: TGTGCCAGCAGCTTAGCCCAGGGGAGCTATGGCTACACCTTC
CDR3aa: CASSLAQGSYGYTF

d_gene: TRBD1
v_gene: TRBV14
abundance: .
j_gene: TRBJ1-5
CDR3nt: TGTGCCAGCAGCCGCGGACAGGGTATCCGCCCTGATGGCAATCAGCCCCAGCATTTT
CDR3aa: CASSRGQGIRPDGNQPQHF

d_gene: TRBD1
v_gene: TRBV11-3
abundance: .
j_gene: TRBJ2-1
CDR3nt: TGTGCCAGCAGCTTAGACTCGGGACAGGGGTATGATGAGCAGTTCTTC
CDR3aa: CASSLDSGQGYDEQFF

d_gene: .
v_gene: TRBV28
abundance: .
j_gene: TRBJ1-1
CDR3nt: TGTGCCAGCAGTTGGCTCAGGGGAGATACTGAAGCTTTCTTT
CDR3aa: CASSWLRGDTEAFF

d_gene: TRBD1
v_gene: TRBV19
abundance: .
j_gene: TRBJ2-1
CDR3nt: TGTGCCAGTAGTACAGGACAGGCTGTTATAAATGAGCAGTTCTTC
CDR3aa: CASSTGQAVINEQFF

d_gene: .
v_gene: TRBV11-2
abundance: .
j_gene: TRBJ1-6
CDR3nt: TGTGCCAGCAGCTTAGAATCGTCAGGGAATTCACCCCTCCACTTT
CDR3aa: CASSLESSGNSPLHF

d_gene: .
v_gene: TRBV21-1
abundance: .
j_gene: TRBJ1-1
CDR3nt: TGTGCCAGCAGCACACTAGTGCCTTTAGGGACAGGGGACACTGAAGCTTTCTTT
CDR3aa: CASSTLVPLGTGDTEAFF

d_gene: .
v_gene: TRBV5-1
abundance: .
j_gene: TRBJ1-5
CDR3nt: TGCGCCAGCAGCTTCGGGGGGAATCAGCCCCAGCATTTT
CDR3aa: CASSFGGNQPQHF

d_gene: .
v_gene: TRBV10-3
abundance: .
j_gene: TRBJ1-2
CDR3nt: TGTGCCATCAGTGACATTAACTATGGCTACACCTTC
CDR3aa: CAISDINYGYTF

d_gene: .
v_gene: TRBV18
abundance: .
j_gene: TRBJ2-5
CDR3nt: TGTGCCAGCTCACCACCTAACAGGGAGGGAGAGACCCAGTACTTC
CDR3aa: CASSPPNREGETQYF

d_gene: .
v_gene: TRBV7-9
abundance: .
j_gene: TRBJ2-3
CDR3nt: TGTGCCAGCAGCTCTCCTGACAGACCCACAGATACGCAGTATTTT
CDR3aa: CASSSPDRPTDTQYF

d_gene: .
v_gene: TRBV28
abundance: .
j_gene: TRBJ1-6
CDR3nt: TGTGCCAGCAGTGACCCGAGTCGGCAGGTCCTAAATTCACCCCTCCACTTT
CDR3aa: CASSDPSRQVLNSPLHF

d_gene: .
v_gene: TRBV2
abundance: .
j_gene: TRBJ1-2
CDR3nt: TGTGCCAGCAGTCTGGCCGCTAACTATGGCTACACCTTC
CDR3aa: CASSLAANYGYTF

d_gene: TRBD1
v_gene: TRBV11-1
abundance: .
j_gene: TRBJ2-7
CDR3nt: TGTGCCAGCAGCTCATCGGGACAGGGGACCTACGAGCAGTACTTC
CDR3aa: CASSSSGQGTYEQYF

d_gene: .
v_gene: TRBV9
abundance: .
j_gene: TRBJ2-2
CDR3nt: TGTGCCAGCAGCGTCGACAGCACCGGGGAGCTGTTTTTT
CDR3aa: CASSVDSTGELFF

d_gene: TRBD1
v_gene: TRBV5-1
abundance: .
j_gene: TRBJ1-6
CDR3nt: TGCGCCAGCAGCTTGGAAACCGGGACAGGGTTTTCACCCCTCCACTTT
CDR3aa: CASSLETGTGFSPLHF

d_gene: .
v_gene: TRBV5-8
abundance: .
j_gene: TRBJ2-7
CDR3nt: TGTGCCAGCAGCTTTGTAGGGGGGGTCTACGAGCAGTACTTC
CDR3aa: CASSFVGGVYEQYF

d_gene: .
v_gene: TRBV5-6
abundance: once
j_gene: TRBJ2-7
CDR3nt: TGTGCCAGCAGCTTACGGCTGACAGGACCCTACGAGCAGTACTTC
CDR3aa: CASSLRLTGPYEQYF

d_gene: .
v_gene: TRBV28
abundance: once
j_gene: TRBJ1-3
CDR3nt: TGTGCCAGCAGTGGTGGTGGCCGTTCTGGAAACACCATATATTTT
CDR3aa: CASSGGGRSGNTIYF

d_gene: TRBD1
v_gene: TRBV7-3
abundance: .
j_gene: TRBJ2-2
CDR3nt: TGTGCCAGCAGCTTACTCGGGACAGCGGCCACCGGGGAGCTGTTTTTT
CDR3aa: CASSLLGTAATGELFF

d_gene: .
v_gene: TRBV7-9
abundance: .
j_gene: TRBJ2-5
CDR3nt: TGTGCCAGCAGCCTCGGGGGTGGCGCGGGGGAGACCCAGTACTTC
CDR3aa: CASSLGGGAGETQYF

d_gene: .
v_gene: TRBV28
abundance: .
j_gene: TRBJ1-5
CDR3nt: TGTGCCAGCAGGATGACAGGCAGCAATCAGCCCCAGCATTTT
CDR3aa: CASRMTGSNQPQHF

d_gene: .
v_gene: TRBV9
abundance: .
j_gene: TRBJ2-7
CDR3nt: TGTGCCAGCAGCGCCCACTACGAGCAGTACTTC
CDR3aa: CASSAHYEQYF

d_gene: .
v_gene: TRBV19
abundance: .
j_gene: TRBJ1-2
CDR3nt: TGTGCCAGTAGTACCAGCTTGTCAGGGCTCGGGGGCTACACCTTC
CDR3aa: CASSTSLSGLGGYTF

d_gene: TRBD2
v_gene: TRBV3-1/TRBV3-2
abundance: .
j_gene: TRBJ2-7
CDR3nt: TGTGCCAGCAGCCAAGATTGGGGGGGCTACGAGCAGTACTTC
CDR3aa: CASSQDWGGYEQYF

d_gene: .
v_gene: TRBV19
abundance: .
j_gene: TRBJ2-2
CDR3nt: TGTGCCAGTAGTATAGTGCGCGGGACCTACACCGGGGAGCTGTTTTTT
CDR3aa: CASSIVRGTYTGELFF

d_gene: TRBD2
v_gene: TRBV7-9
abundance: .
j_gene: TRBJ2-1
CDR3nt: TGTGCCAGCAGCCGCTGGGGACTAGCGGGAGAGTTCTCCTACAATGAGCAGTTCTTC
CDR3aa: CASSRWGLAGEFSYNEQFF

d_gene: TRBD1
v_gene: TRBV19
abundance: .
j_gene: TRBJ1-5
CDR3nt: TGTGCCAGTAGTTTCCTGGGACAGGGGGCTTGGCAGCCCCAGCATTTT
CDR3aa: CASSFLGQGAWQPQHF

d_gene: TRBD1
v_gene: TRBV27
abundance: once
j_gene: TRBJ1-2
CDR3nt: TGTGCCAGCAGTTCAGGGGGCCGGGGCTATGGCTACACCTTC
CDR3aa: CASSSGGRGYGYTF

d_gene: .
v_gene: TRBV2
abundance: .
j_gene: TRBJ1-4
CDR3nt: TGTGCCAGCAGTGATGGAGCAGGGATACGTGAAAAACTGTTTTTT
CDR3aa: CASSDGAGIREKLFF